Shown below are 24 T cell receptor beta chains from a single sample sequenced in a study of control samples from healthy donors and cancer patients. Repertoires were generated with immunoSEQ multiplex PCR, while TCRdb's copy carries only in-frame clones and drops some. The top ten clones hold around a tenth of a sample with 100,000 or so clones, approximately 78% of them seen once. The specimen sequenced was blood. The source is a woman aged 55-69 years in good health.

The chain is built from TRBV19 and TRBJ2-3, with 7 bases fitting TRBD1. CDR1 and CDR2 (germline): LNHDA, SQIVND (reference sequence). The CDR3 covers 16 residues. V lost 4 bases to trimming and J lost 2 bases; unmatched junction nucleotides: 9. CDR3: CASSKEQGPPTDTQYF. DNA for the CDR3: TGTGCCAGTAGTAAAGAACAGGGGCCCCCCACAGATACGCAGTATTTT.

This clone has just one count. The chain is built from TRBV4-1 and TRBJ2-3, with 7 bases aligning to TRBD1. Germline assignment: CDR1 MGHRA and CDR2 YSYEKL. V shed 4 bases, J shed 4 bases, and the junction held 8 bases outside the gene matches. The CDR3 length is 15 residues. In DNA form, the CDR3 reads TGCGCCAGCAGCCGAAAGACAGGGAACGCAGATACGCAGTATTTT. This gives the protein CASSRKTGNADTQYF.

This rearrangement joins TRBV5-1 to TRBJ2-5; D possibly matches TRBD1 or TRBD2 (5 bases each). This CDR3 region has 15 residues. The V and J ends lost 2 bases and 5 bases respectively, with 16 bases between them. Germline CDR1 and CDR2: SGHRS and YFSETQ. The DNA for the CDR3 is TGCGCCAGCAGCTTTGGGGACCCCGGTAGGGAGACCCAGTACTTC. Translation gives CASSFGDPGRETQYF.

The gene calls are TRBV6-5 and TRBJ2-1, with TRBD2 identical over 11 bases. This CDR3 spans 15 amino acids. CDR1 is MNHEY, CDR2 SVGAGI, per germline. The J segment lost 7 bases and the V segment lost 6 bases, leaving 8 bases of the junction unmatched. This CDR3 is CASRYTSGSRNEQFF. CDR3 DNA sequence: TGTGCCAGCAGATATACTAGCGGGAGTAGGAATGAGCAGTTCTTC.

The chain employs TRBV5-1 and TRBJ2-2; D ambiguous. Germline CDR1 reads SGHRS; CDR2 reads YFSETQ. The CDR3 extends over 14 amino acids. V was pared by 0 bases and J by 4 bases, with 7 bases between. The CDR3 region has the DNA TGCGCCAGCAGCTTGGACAATCCCACCGGGGAGCTGTTTTTT. This translates into CASSLDNPTGELFF.

The V call is TRBV7-2, the J call TRBJ2-7; D might be TRBD1 (6 bases). CDR1 and CDR2 from the germline V gene are SGHTA and FQGNSA. The germline V and J ends were trimmed by 7 bases and 0 bases, with 13 bases remaining between them. The CDR3 spans 14 residues. CDR3 bases: TGTGCCAGCACTACATCGACAGGCTCCTACGAGCAGTACTTC. Translated, it gives CASTTSTGSYEQYF.

The CDR3 reads CAISDGPGELFF. The CDR3 DNA reads as TGTGCCATCAGTGACGGGCCCGGGGAGCTGTTTTTT. The chain recombines TRBV10-3 with TRBJ2-2; no reliable D call. CDR3 length equals 12 residues. CDR1 and CDR2 from the germline V gene are ENHRY and SYGVKD. The V and J ends lost 3 bases and 6 bases respectively, with 5 bases between them.

This sequence joins TRBV18 and TRBJ1-6; no clear D gene. Germline loops: CDR1 KGHSH, CDR2 LQKENI. This CDR3 is built from 14 residues. Trimming pared 6 bases from V and 7 bases from J, leaving 13 bases between. The CDR3 nucleotides read TGTGCCAGCTCCCTGGCGGCAGAAAATTCACCCCTCCACTTT. Protein: CASSLAAENSPLHF.

This chain uses TRBV5-1 with TRBJ2-1; D gene uncertain. The germline gives CDR1 SGHRS, CDR2 YFSETQ. Trimming shortened V by 0 bases and J by 4 bases, and 8 bases separated the two germline ends. The CDR3 has 14 residues. The CDR3 loop is CASSLEAVYNEQFF. The CDR3 DNA follows: TGCGCCAGCAGCTTGGAGGCAGTTTACAATGAGCAGTTCTTC.

The chain recombines TRBV27 with TRBJ1-4; tentative D call: TRBD1 (6 bases). The CDR3 contains 15 residues. Germline V gene lookup returns CDR1 MNHEY and CDR2 SMNVEV (reference sequence). The V end lost 3 bases, the J end lost 3 bases, and 11 bases lay between the germline ends. CDR3 protein: CASSFRGSPNEKLFF. CDR3 coding DNA: TGTGCCAGCAGTTTTAGGGGGTCCCCTAATGAAAAACTGTTTTTT.

V usage is TRBV7-2 and J usage is TRBJ2-1, with D hard to call. CDR1 and CDR2 (germline): SGHTA, FQGNSA. This CDR3 has 12 residues. Trimming stripped 2 bases from V and 5 bases from J, with 4 bases between. CDR3 residues: CASSLNNNEQFF. DNA of the CDR3: TGTGCCAGCAGCTTAAACAACAATGAGCAGTTCTTC.

The J gene is TRBJ1-1, the V gene TRBV5-1; D is uncertain. Germline CDR1 SGHRS, CDR2 YFSETQ. The CDR3 is made up of 14 amino acids. The V end lost 0 bases, the J end lost 1 base, and 7 bases lay between the germline ends. The CDR3 DNA reads TGCGCCAGCAGCTTGGCTTCCCCGAACACTGAAGCTTTCTTT. Protein product: CASSLASPNTEAFF.

The CDR3: CASSRSGTENYGYTF. DNA for the CDR3: TGTGCCAGCTCCCGGAGCGGGACAGAAAACTATGGCTACACCTTC. The chain has TRBV18 and TRBJ1-2; 7 nucleotides align to TRBD1. V trimming: 6 bases; J trimming: 2 bases; junction bases outside the gene matches: 9. CDR3 size: 15 residues. The V gene's germline CDR1 is KGHSH and CDR2 LQKENI.

The gene calls are TRBV2 and TRBJ1-2; 7 bases map to TRBD1. Germline assignment: CDR1 SNHLY and CDR2 FYNNEI. Trimming cost V 11 bases and J 4 bases; bases outside gene matches: 10. This CDR3 contains 13 residues. CDR3 residues: CAGRDRGFYGYTF. CDR3 bases: TGTGCCGGCCGGGACAGAGGATTCTATGGCTACACCTTC.

The chain joins TRBV9 to TRBJ2-2, with D possibly matching TRBD2 (5 bases). CDR1 is SGDLS, CDR2 YYNGEE, per germline. This CDR3 region has 16 residues. V shed 1 base and J shed 6 bases, with 16 bases lying between them. The CDR3 is CASSVLSGRGAGELFF. The CDR3 nucleotides are TGTGCCAGCAGCGTATTGTCAGGACGGGGTGCCGGGGAGCTGTTTTTT.

This chain connects TRBV5-4 to TRBJ2-5, with D possibly matching TRBD2 (6 bases). With 4 bases removed from V and 4 bases from J, the gap between germline ends came to 20 bases. Germline CDR1 reads SGHNT; CDR2 reads YYREEE (reference sequence). This CDR3 region has 16 residues. The DNA for the CDR3 is TGTGCCAGCAGCCTCGGCGGGGCTGGAGGATCAGAGACCCAGTACTTC. It yields the protein CASSLGGAGGSETQYF.

V and J are TRBV2 and TRBJ1-4, with D possibly being TRBD1 (5 bases). The V end was cut by 3 bases, the J end by 8 bases, with 13 bases between. This CDR3 comprises 14 residues. Germline V gives CDR1 SNHLY, CDR2 FYNNEI. The CDR3 DNA reads TGTGCCAGCAGTGACTGGCGGCCAGGGGAAAAACTGTTTTTT. Protein: CASSDWRPGEKLFF.

The chain employs TRBV18 and TRBJ1-3; D gene unclear. V was trimmed by 2 bases and J by 2 bases, leaving 7 bases between them. The CDR3 consists of 14 residues. Germline lookup yields CDR1 KGHSH and CDR2 LQKENI. The CDR3 reads CASSPSGPGNTIYF. CDR3 nucleotides: TGTGCCAGCTCACCAAGCGGTCCTGGAAACACCATATATTTT. Based on the CDR3 plus reference TRBV18 and TRBJ1-3, the full variable domain is NAGVMQNPRHLVRRRGQEARLRCSPMKGHSHVYWYRQLPEEGLKFMVYLQKENIIDESGMPKERFSAEFPKEGPSILRIQQVVRGDSAAYFCASSPSGPGNTIYFGEGSWLTVV.

The DNA of the CDR3 is TGTGCCAGCAGTCGAAGGCCAAGTCACAATGAGCAGTTCTTC. This gives the protein CASSRRPSHNEQFF. This chain joins TRBV27 and TRBJ2-1; D unresolved. V dropped 5 bases and J dropped 5 bases, with 13 bases sitting between them. Germline values: CDR1 MNHEY, CDR2 SMNVEV (reference sequence). The CDR3 totals 14 residues.

The V gene is TRBV11-2, the J gene TRBJ2-7, with no clear D. Per the germline V gene, CDR1 is SGHAT and CDR2 is FQNNGV. This CDR3 comprises 14 residues. V shed 0 bases and J shed 2 bases, with 8 bases lying between them. The DNA of the CDR3 is TGTGCCAGCAGCTTAGAAGTCGGAACCTACGAGCAGTACTTC. Amino acid sequence: CASSLEVGTYEQYF.

This clone has just one count. J is TRBJ1-1 and V is TRBV19, with D maybe TRBD1 (6 bases). CDR1 LNHDA and CDR2 SQIVND come from the germline V gene (reference sequence). The CDR3 runs 11 residues. The CDR3 DNA reads TGTGCTACTACAGGGTACACTGAAGCTTTCTTT. As protein: CATTGYTEAFF.

V and J are TRBV18 and TRBJ2-7; unclear D gene. In germline, CDR1 is KGHSH, CDR2 LQKENI. This CDR3 spans 15 amino acids. V lost 2 bases, J lost 1 base, and 12 bases lay in between. The CDR3 DNA sequence: TGTGCCAGCTCACCAACGACCTCATCATCCTACGAGCAGTACTTC. The encoded protein is CASSPTTSSSYEQYF. Full variable domain (rest looked up from reference TRBV18 and TRBJ2-7): NAGVMQNPRHLVRRRGQEARLRCSPMKGHSHVYWYRQLPEEGLKFMVYLQKENIIDESGMPKERFSAEFPKEGPSILRIQQVVRGDSAAYFCASSPTTSSSYEQYFGPGTRLTVT.

The chain combines TRBV6-2 or TRBV6-3 with TRBJ1-2; D perhaps matches TRBD1 (6 bases). With 4 bases removed from V and 6 bases from J, the gap between germline ends came to 15 bases. This CDR3 spans 14 amino acids. Germline V CDR1 and CDR2: MNHEY, SVGEGT. CDR3 in DNA: TGTGCCAGCAGTTGGCCGGGACATGAAAATGGCTACACCTTC. As protein: CASSWPGHENGYTF.

This rearrangement joins TRBV28 to TRBJ1-1; D is perhaps TRBD1 (6 bases). V dropped 10 bases and J dropped 8 bases, with 17 bases sitting between them. The CDR3 has 12 residues. Germline CDR1 is MDHEN and CDR2 is SYDVKM. CDR3 region: CATRTAEVEAFF. The DNA for the CDR3 is TGTGCCACTCGGACAGCCGAGGTGGAAGCTTTCTTT.